This TCR beta chain was sequenced for a study of blood T cells in healthy people across ages. This clonotype has just a few counts. The antigen is unknown. Whole-study results and caveats: Leaving the PBMCs unsorted stopped any conclusive comparison of naive versus antigen-experienced cells. Measured against age, TCR beta diversity per million T cells decreased in a roughly linear manner.

The germline V gene has CDR1 SGHRS and CDR2 YFSETQ. V trimming: 0 bases; J trimming: 5 bases; junction bases outside the gene matches: 10. The CDR3 is 16 residues long. Then a second PCR, running about 7 to 11 cycles, was carried out with a sample-barcoded 5' primer and a J-beta primer mix. Each of the cDNA molecules was tagged by a template-switch adaptor with 12 random nucleotides. In TCRdb, the 5' RACE reads were re-called with MiXCR into one record per CDR3 protein. The table has approximately 2,000,000 distinct CDR3 sequences, about 39% seen once; the top ten hold 20% to 25%. The chain links TRBV5-1 to TRBJ2-5, with TRBD1 identical over 7 bases. The source material was blood. The clonotype comes from a human donor in good health. The CDR3 DNA follows: TGCGCCAGCAGCTTGGATGTAGGGGGCGCCTGGGAGACCCAGTACTTC. Its protein product is CASSLDVGGAWETQYF.